A selection of T cell receptor beta chains follows, all from one sample in a study of low-dose radiotherapy and immunotherapy resistance in tumors. TCRdb used MiXCR to reprocess the reads, holding one entry per CDR3 protein. This table has about 84,000 distinct CDR3 sequences, roughly 17% appearing once. Source: PBMCs, taken after low-dose radiotherapy plus immunotherapy. These receptor sequences come from a male donor with prostate cancer. Each CDR3 is given with its conserved first and last residue. Fields, in order: D gene, V gene, J gene, clone size, CDR3 protein, CDR3 DNA. A D gene is named only where the DNA matches it firmly. Clone size is shown for a subset of rows, as once, few, many or a class of expanded clone.

NA,TRBV19,TRBJ2-2,many,CASSAPDRRGELFF,TGTGCCAGTAGTGCTCCAGACCGACGCGGGGAGCTGTTTTTT
NA,TRBV4-1,TRBJ1-1,NA,CASSLSGTTNTEAFF,TGCGCCAGCAGCCTCTCAGGGACAACTAACACTGAAGCTTTCTTT
NA,TRBV5-6,TRBJ2-7,few,CASTWGQTVWYEQYF,TGTGCCAGCACCTGGGGGCAGACTGTCTGGTACGAGCAGTACTTC
NA,TRBV7-3,TRBJ2-2,many,CASSFVNTGELFF,TGTGCCAGCAGCTTCGTGAACACCGGGGAGCTGTTTTTT
TRBD2,TRBV7-2,TRBJ2-7,many,CASSPFSGRAHEQYF,TGTGCCAGCAGCCCCTTTAGCGGGAGGGCCCACGAGCAGTACTTC
NA,TRBV3-1,TRBJ2-6,many,CASSPIPGQASGANVLTF,TGTGCCAGCAGCCCAATCCCGGGACAAGCTTCTGGGGCCAACGTCCTGACTTTC
TRBD1,TRBV4-1,TRBJ2-4,NA,CASSQRTGGGNIQYF,TGCGCCAGCAGCCAAAGGACAGGGGGCGGAAACATTCAGTACTTC
TRBD2,TRBV10-3,TRBJ2-5,many,CAIRGLAETQYF,TGTGCCATCAGGGGACTAGCTGAGACCCAGTACTTC
TRBD2,TRBV12-3/TRBV12-4,TRBJ2-7,many,CASRTSGSVYEQYF,TGTGCCAGCAGAACTAGCGGGAGTGTATACGAGCAGTACTTC
NA,TRBV14,TRBJ2-5,many,CASSQVAETQYF,TGTGCCAGCAGCCAAGTCGCAGAGACCCAGTACTTC
NA,TRBV3-1,TRBJ2-7,NA,CASSARGSSYEQYF,TGTGCCAGCAGCGCTCGGGGGTCCTCCTACGAGCAGTACTTC
TRBD1,TRBV19,TRBJ2-4,few,CATQQGARNIQYF,TGTGCCACACAACAGGGGGCAAGAAACATTCAGTACTTC
TRBD2,TRBV28,TRBJ2-5,many,CASSRILAGAVETQYF,TGTGCCAGCAGCCGAATCCTAGCGGGAGCTGTGGAGACCCAGTACTTC
NA,TRBV6-2/TRBV6-3,TRBJ2-1,many,CASSSPGSGQFF,TGTGCCAGCAGCTCCCCGGGGAGTGGGCAGTTCTTC
NA,TRBV5-1,TRBJ2-5,many,CASSHPDQETQYF,TGCGCCAGCAGCCACCCCGACCAAGAGACCCAGTACTTC
NA,TRBV18,TRBJ2-1,many,CASSPPLSEQFF,TGTGCCAGCTCACCACCGTTGAGTGAGCAGTTCTTC
TRBD2,TRBV29-1,TRBJ2-5,many,CSVDRAQAGLETQYF,TGCAGCGTTGACAGGGCCCAAGCGGGATTAGAGACCCAGTACTTC